Below are 19 T cell receptor beta chains sequenced from a single sample in a study of neoadjuvant anti-PD-1 for oral cavity cancer. Sample time point: after neoadjuvant nivolumab, at surgical resection. Sequenced by immunoSEQ multiplex PCR; TCRdb stores in-frame clones only, minus some. The data hold about 23,000 clones, with 25% to 35% observed a single time. Specimen: tumor tissue, collected after nivolumab (anti-PD-1) treatment. The receptors here all came from a person aged 35-79 years with oral cavity squamous cell carcinoma.

This chain connects TRBV5-1 to TRBJ1-2; 10 bases match TRBD1. The germline V gene encodes CDR1 SGHRS and CDR2 YFSETQ. The V gene end was trimmed by 0 bases and the J gene end by 2 bases; junction bases not matched to a gene: 19. The CDR3 totals 21 residues. CDR3 sequence: CASSLGLPGQGVPTRNYGYTF. CDR3 bases: TGCGCCAGCAGCTTGGGACTACCTGGACAGGGGGTTCCCACGAGGAACTATGGCTACACCTTC.

The rearrangement links TRBV7-9 to TRBJ1-1; TRBD1 aligns across 7 bases. Germline V gene lookup returns CDR1 SEHNR and CDR2 FQNEAQ (reference sequence). The V segment lost 5 bases and the J segment 5 bases; nucleotides outside the gene matches: 5. This CDR3 has 13 residues. Written as DNA, the CDR3 is TGTGCCAGCAGCCGGACAGGTGGAACTGAAGCTTTCTTT. It specifies CASSRTGGTEAFF.

This clone was counted between two and nine times. The rearrangement links TRBV9 to TRBJ2-5; 10 bases match TRBD1. Germline V lookup: CDR1 SGDLS, CDR2 YYNGEE. CDR3 length: 16 amino acids. With V trimmed by 3 bases and J by 5 bases, 10 bases remained unmatched. The CDR3 DNA reads TGTGCCAGCAGCGGAGGGATGACAGGGGGCGTGGAGACCCAGTACTTC. This encodes CASSGGMTGGVETQYF.

This clone was observed a few times. The chain combines TRBV5-6 with TRBJ1-5; no clear D. CDR3 length: 14 residues. In germline, CDR1 is SGHDT, CDR2 YYEEEE. The V and J ends lost 0 bases and 3 bases respectively, with 7 bases between them. CDR3 DNA: TGTGCCAGCAGCTTGGGACAATCCAATCAGCCCCAGCATTTT. Amino acid sequence: CASSLGQSNQPQHF.

The rearrangement links TRBV6-6 to TRBJ1-1; D remains ambiguous. The CDR3 is 13 amino acids. The germline V gene encodes CDR1 MNHNY and CDR2 SVGAGI (reference sequence). Trimming left V 7 bases short and J 0 bases short, with 9 bases between. The CDR3, as DNA: TGTGCCAGCACCATAACCATGAACACTGAAGCTTTCTTT. Amino acid sequence: CASTITMNTEAFF.

The rearrangement joins TRBV7-3 to TRBJ1-2; no definite D call. The CDR3 consists of 12 residues. Germline values: CDR1 SGHTA, CDR2 FQGTGA. V gave up 0 bases and J gave up 7 bases, with 6 bases separating them. CDR3 sequence (DNA): TGTGCCAGCAGCTTAACGGGGTTTGGCTACACCTTC. This codes for CASSLTGFGYTF.

V usage is TRBV5-1 and J usage is TRBJ1-3, with D unresolved. Germline assignment: CDR1 SGHRS and CDR2 YFSETQ. CDR3 length: 15 amino acids. V was trimmed by 0 bases and J by 0 bases, leaving 7 bases between them. CDR3: CASSLDSTSGNTIYF. CDR3 coding DNA: TGCGCCAGCAGCTTGGACAGCACCTCTGGAAACACCATATATTTT.

The chain links TRBV27 to TRBJ2-7; TRBD1 aligns across 9 bases. The germline V gene has CDR1 MNHEY and CDR2 SMNVEV (reference sequence). The CDR3 loop spans 13 amino acids. Losses at the gene ends were 3 bases for V and 4 bases for J; bases not matched to a gene: 1. This CDR3 reads CASSFDRGYEQYF. The DNA for the CDR3 is TGTGCCAGCAGTTTCGACAGGGGGTACGAGCAGTACTTC.

This rearrangement joins TRBV9 to TRBJ2-6; D is uncertain. The germline V and J ends were trimmed by 5 bases and 2 bases, with 5 bases remaining between them. This CDR3 is 13 amino acids long. Germline CDR1 reads SGDLS; CDR2 reads YYNGEE. CDR3 nucleotides: TGTGCCAGCAGGGCCGCTGGGGCCAACGTCCTGACTTTC. Translated, it gives CASRAAGANVLTF.

This clone was observed a handful of times. The V and J genes are TRBV9 and TRBJ2-2, with 10 bases lining up with TRBD2. The V gene's germline CDR1 is SGDLS and CDR2 YYNGEE. V trimming: 4 bases; J trimming: 5 bases; junction bases outside the gene matches: 2. The CDR3 sequence is 14 residues long. CDR3: CASSNSGRTGELFF. CDR3 coding DNA: TGTGCCAGCAGCAATAGCGGGAGGACCGGGGAGCTGTTTTTT.

The chain is built from TRBV19 and TRBJ1-1; D is possibly TRBD1 (5 bases). From germline, CDR1 is LNHDA and CDR2 SQIVND (reference sequence). Trimming removed 1 base from V and 0 bases from J, with 9 bases in between. The CDR3 consists of 15 residues. The CDR3 sequence is CASSIGGRVNTEAFF. CDR3 coding DNA: TGTGCCAGTAGTATAGGAGGCAGGGTGAACACTGAAGCTTTCTTT.

This clone was detected only a few times. This chain uses TRBV4-1 with TRBJ2-7; TRBD1 might be the D (6 bases). CDR1 and CDR2 (germline): MGHRA, YSYEKL. V lost 2 bases, J lost 2 bases, and 13 bases lay in between. This CDR3 spans 15 amino acids. CDR3 residues: CASSQSGTHTYEQYF. The CDR3 DNA sequence: TGCGCCAGCAGCCAATCCGGGACACATACCTACGAGCAGTACTTC.

V gene TRBV2 combines with J gene TRBJ2-7; D gene unclear. The CDR3 runs 13 residues. Trimming left V 7 bases short and J 0 bases short, with 10 bases between. CDR1 and CDR2 from the germline V gene are SNHLY and FYNNEI. As DNA, the CDR3 is TGTGCCAGCACCGTATCGGACTCCTACGAGCAGTACTTC. It translates to CASTVSDSYEQYF. Filled out from reference TRBV2 and TRBJ2-7, the complete variable domain reads EPEVTQTPSHQVTQMGQEVILRCVPISNHLYFYWYRQILGQKVEFLVSFYNNEISEKSEIFDDQFSVERPDGSNFTLKIRSTKLEDSAMYFCASTVSDSYEQYFGPGTRLTVT.

This chain connects TRBV30 to TRBJ2-2, with D unresolved. The CDR3 totals 12 residues. The germline V and J ends were trimmed by 2 bases and 6 bases, with 7 bases remaining between them. Per germline, CDR1 GTSNPN and CDR2 SVGIG (reference sequence). The CDR3 nucleotides are TGTGCCTGGAGTCGTCCCCCCGGGGAGCTGTTTTTT. This sequence encodes CAWSRPPGELFF.

The CDR3 protein is CASSVNDGPELEKLFF. CDR3 DNA: TGTGCCAGCAGCGTCAATGACGGGCCCGAACTTGAAAAACTGTTTTTT. The J gene is TRBJ1-4, the V gene TRBV7-9; D not certain. V was clipped by 5 bases and J by 7 bases, with 20 bases between them. The CDR3 is made up of 16 amino acids. Germline lookup yields CDR1 SEHNR and CDR2 FQNEAQ (reference sequence).

The chain combines TRBV30 with TRBJ2-7, with TRBD2 matching over 7 bases. The CDR3 length is 15 residues. Germline CDR1 and CDR2: GTSNPN and SVGIG (reference sequence). V trimming: 0 bases; J trimming: 0 bases; junction bases outside the gene matches: 5. The CDR3 reads CAWSVLWDYSYEQYF. The CDR3 DNA follows: TGTGCCTGGAGTGTACTTTGGGACTACTCCTACGAGCAGTACTTC.

This clone has more than one count but fewer than ten. The chain carries TRBV9 and TRBJ2-7; weak D call: TRBD1 (6 bases). The CDR3 has 14 amino acids. The V and J ends lost 0 bases and 6 bases respectively, with 13 bases between them. Germline lookup yields CDR1 SGDLS and CDR2 YYNGEE. DNA of the CDR3: TGTGCCAGCAGCGTAGCTACAGGGCCCCGCGAGCAGTACTTC. Its protein is CASSVATGPREQYF.

The gene calls are TRBV7-9 and TRBJ2-7; D is undetermined. The CDR3 runs to 15 residues. The ends were cut back, 5 bases at V and 0 bases at J, with 14 bases in the middle. Germline values: CDR1 SEHNR, CDR2 FQNEAQ (reference sequence). CDR3 loop: CASSPPGSGSYEQYF. The CDR3 nucleotides are TGTGCCAGCAGCCCCCCCGGCTCGGGCTCCTACGAGCAGTACTTC.

The chain employs TRBV9 and TRBJ1-1; 8 bases agree with TRBD1. The germline V gene encodes CDR1 SGDLS and CDR2 YYNGEE. The CDR3 has 16 amino acids. V lost 0 bases and J lost 4; bases outside the gene matches: 8. The CDR3 DNA reads as TGTGCCAGCAGCGTAGACGGAGGTACAGGGGGCACTGAAGCTTTCTTT. Protein product: CASSVDGGTGGTEAFF.